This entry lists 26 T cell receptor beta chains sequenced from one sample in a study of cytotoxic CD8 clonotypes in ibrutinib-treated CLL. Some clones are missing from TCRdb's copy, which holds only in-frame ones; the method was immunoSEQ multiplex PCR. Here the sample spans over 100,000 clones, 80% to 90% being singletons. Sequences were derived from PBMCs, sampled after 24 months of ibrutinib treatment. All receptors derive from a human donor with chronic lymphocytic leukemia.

The CDR3 nucleotides read TGTGCCAGCAGTATCCCGGGACTAGCGATCTACGAGCAGTACTTC. Translation gives CASSIPGLAIYEQYF. The chain couples TRBV28 to TRBJ2-7, with 10 nucleotides matching TRBD2. This CDR3 spans 15 amino acids. From germline, CDR1 is MDHEN and CDR2 SYDVKM. J lost 3 bases, V lost 5 bases, and 7 bases had no gene match.

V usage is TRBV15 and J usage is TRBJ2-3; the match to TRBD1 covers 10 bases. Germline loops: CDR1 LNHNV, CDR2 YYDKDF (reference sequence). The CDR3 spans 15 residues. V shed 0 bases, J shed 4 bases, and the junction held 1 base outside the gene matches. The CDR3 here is CATSRDGQGADTQYF. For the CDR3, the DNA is TGTGCCACCAGCAGAGACGGACAGGGGGCAGATACGCAGTATTTT. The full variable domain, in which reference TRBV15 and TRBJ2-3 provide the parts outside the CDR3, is DAMVIQNPRYQVTQFGKPVTLSCSQTLNHNVMYWYQQKSSQAPKLLFHYYDKDFNNEADTPDNFQSRRPNTSFCFLDIRSPGLGDTAMYLCATSRDGQGADTQYFGPGTRLTVL.

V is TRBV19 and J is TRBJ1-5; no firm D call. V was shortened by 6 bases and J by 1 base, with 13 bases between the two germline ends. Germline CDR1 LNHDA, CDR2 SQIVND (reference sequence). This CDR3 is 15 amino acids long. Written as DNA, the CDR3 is TGTGCCAGTAGCCCTAGAGACACCAGCAATCAGCCCCAGCATTTT. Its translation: CASSPRDTSNQPQHF.

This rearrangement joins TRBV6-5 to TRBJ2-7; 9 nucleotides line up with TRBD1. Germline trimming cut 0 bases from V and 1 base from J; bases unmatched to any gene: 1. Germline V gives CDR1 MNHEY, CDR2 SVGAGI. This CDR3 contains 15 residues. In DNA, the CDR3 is TGTGCCAGCAGTTACTCAGGGACAGGGTCCTACGAGCAGTACTTC. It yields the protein CASSYSGTGSYEQYF.

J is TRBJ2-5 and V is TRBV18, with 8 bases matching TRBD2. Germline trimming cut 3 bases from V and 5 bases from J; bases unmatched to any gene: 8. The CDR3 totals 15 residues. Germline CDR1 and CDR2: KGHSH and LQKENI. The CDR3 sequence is CASSPPSGSRETQYF. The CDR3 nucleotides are TGTGCCAGCTCACCCCCCAGCGGGAGTAGGGAGACCCAGTACTTC.

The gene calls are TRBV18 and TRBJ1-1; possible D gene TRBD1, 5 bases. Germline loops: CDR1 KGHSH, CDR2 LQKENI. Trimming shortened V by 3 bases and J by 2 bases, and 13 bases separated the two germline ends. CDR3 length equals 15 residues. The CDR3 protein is CASSPLGQGNTEAFF. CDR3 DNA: TGTGCCAGCTCACCCCTTGGTCAGGGAAACACTGAAGCTTTCTTT.

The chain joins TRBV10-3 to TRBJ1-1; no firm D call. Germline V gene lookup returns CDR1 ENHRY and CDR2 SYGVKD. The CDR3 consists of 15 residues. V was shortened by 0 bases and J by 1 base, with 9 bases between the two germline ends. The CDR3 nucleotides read TGTGCCATCAGTGAGTCAAGGGTACGGAACACTGAAGCTTTCTTT. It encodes CAISESRVRNTEAFF.

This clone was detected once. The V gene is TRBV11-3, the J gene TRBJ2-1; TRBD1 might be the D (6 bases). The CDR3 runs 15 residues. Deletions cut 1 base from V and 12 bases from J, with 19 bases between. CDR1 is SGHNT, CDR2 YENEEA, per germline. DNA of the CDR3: TGTGCCAGCAGCTTAGGGATTTCCGACAGGAGAGGGCAGTTCTTC. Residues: CASSLGISDRRGQFF. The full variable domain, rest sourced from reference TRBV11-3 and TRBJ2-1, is EAGVVQSPRYKIIEKKQPVAFWCNPISGHNTLYWYLQNLGQGPELLIRYENEEAVDDSQLPKDRFSAERLKGVDSTLKIQPAELGDSAVYLCASSLGISDRRGQFFGPGTRLTVL.

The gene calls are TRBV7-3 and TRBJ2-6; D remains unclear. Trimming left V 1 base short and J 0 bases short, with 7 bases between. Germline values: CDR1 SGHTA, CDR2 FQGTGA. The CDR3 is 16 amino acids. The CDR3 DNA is TGTGCCAGCAGCTTAAGAAGCAGCTCTGGGGCCAACGTCCTGACTTTC. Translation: CASSLRSSSGANVLTF.

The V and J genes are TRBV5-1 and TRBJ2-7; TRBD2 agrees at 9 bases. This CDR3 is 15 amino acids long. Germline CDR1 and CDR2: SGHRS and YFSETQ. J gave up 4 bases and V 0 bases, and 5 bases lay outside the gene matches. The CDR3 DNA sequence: TGCGCCAGCAGCTTGGTATCCACTAGCGGGTACGAGCAGTACTTC. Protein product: CASSLVSTSGYEQYF.

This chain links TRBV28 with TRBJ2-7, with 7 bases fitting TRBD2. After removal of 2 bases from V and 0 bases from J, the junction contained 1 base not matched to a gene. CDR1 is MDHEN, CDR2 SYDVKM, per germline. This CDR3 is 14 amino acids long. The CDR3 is CASSLSGASYEQYF. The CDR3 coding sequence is TGTGCCAGCAGTTTAAGCGGGGCCTCCTACGAGCAGTACTTC.

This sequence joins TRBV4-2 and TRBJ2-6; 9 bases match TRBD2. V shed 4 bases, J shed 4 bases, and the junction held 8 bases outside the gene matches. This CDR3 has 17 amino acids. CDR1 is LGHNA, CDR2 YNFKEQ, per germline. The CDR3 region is CASSPGGRGAGANVLTF. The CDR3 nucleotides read TGTGCCAGCAGCCCAGGCGGGAGGGGGGCCGGGGCCAACGTCCTGACTTTC.

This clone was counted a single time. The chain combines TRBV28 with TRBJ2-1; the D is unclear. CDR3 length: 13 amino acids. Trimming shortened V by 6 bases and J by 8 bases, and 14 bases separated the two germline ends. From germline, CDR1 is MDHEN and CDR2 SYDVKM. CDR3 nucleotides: TGTGCCAGCAGGGGCCACCTGGATGATGAGCAGTTCTTC. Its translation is CASRGHLDDEQFF.

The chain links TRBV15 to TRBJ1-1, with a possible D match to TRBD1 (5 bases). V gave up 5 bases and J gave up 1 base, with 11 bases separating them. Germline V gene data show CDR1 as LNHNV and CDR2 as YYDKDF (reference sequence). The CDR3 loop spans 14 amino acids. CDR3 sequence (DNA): TGTGCCACCAGCGCGGGACTCCCGAACACTGAAGCTTTCTTT. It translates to CATSAGLPNTEAFF.

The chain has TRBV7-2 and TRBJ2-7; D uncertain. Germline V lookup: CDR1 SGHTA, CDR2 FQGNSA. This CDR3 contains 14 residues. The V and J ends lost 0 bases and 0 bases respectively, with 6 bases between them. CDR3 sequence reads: CASSLATPSYEQYF. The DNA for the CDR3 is TGTGCCAGCAGCTTAGCGACACCCTCCTACGAGCAGTACTTC.

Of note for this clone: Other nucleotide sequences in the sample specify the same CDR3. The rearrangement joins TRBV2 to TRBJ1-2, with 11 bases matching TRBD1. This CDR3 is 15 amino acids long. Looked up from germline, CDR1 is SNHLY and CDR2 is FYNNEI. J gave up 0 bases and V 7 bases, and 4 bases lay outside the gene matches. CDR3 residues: CASIRDRGANYGYTF. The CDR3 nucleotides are TGTGCCAGCATCCGGGACAGGGGGGCTAACTATGGCTACACCTTC.

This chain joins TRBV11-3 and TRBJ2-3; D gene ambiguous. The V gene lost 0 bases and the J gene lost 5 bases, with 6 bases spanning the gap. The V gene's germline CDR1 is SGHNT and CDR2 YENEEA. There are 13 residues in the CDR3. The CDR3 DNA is TGTGCCAGCAGCTTAGATCAAGAAGATACGCAGTATTTT. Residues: CASSLDQEDTQYF.

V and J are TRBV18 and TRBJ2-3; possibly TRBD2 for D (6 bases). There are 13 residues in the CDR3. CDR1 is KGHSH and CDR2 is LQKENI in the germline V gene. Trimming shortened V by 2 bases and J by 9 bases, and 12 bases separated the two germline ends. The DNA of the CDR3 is TGTGCCAGCTCACCAAATCCTGGAGGGACGCAGTATTTT. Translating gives CASSPNPGGTQYF.

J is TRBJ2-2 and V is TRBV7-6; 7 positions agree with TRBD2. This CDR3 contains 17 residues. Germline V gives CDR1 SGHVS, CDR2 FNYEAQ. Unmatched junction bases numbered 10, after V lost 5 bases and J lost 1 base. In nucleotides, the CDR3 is TGTGCCAGCAGCCCGGAGGGAGGGGCAGGGAACACCGGGGAGCTGTTTTTT. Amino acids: CASSPEGGAGNTGELFF.

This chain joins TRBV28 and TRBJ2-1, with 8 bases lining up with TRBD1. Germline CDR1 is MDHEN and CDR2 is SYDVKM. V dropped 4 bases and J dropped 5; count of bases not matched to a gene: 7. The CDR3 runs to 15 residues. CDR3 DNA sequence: TGTGCCAGCAGTTCTTCCGGGACAGGCAACAATGAGCAGTTCTTC. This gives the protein CASSSSGTGNNEQFF.

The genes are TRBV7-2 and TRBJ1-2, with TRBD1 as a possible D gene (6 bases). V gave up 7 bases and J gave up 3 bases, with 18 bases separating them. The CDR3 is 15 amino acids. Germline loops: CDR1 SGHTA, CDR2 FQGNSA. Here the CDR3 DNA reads TGTGCCAGCACCCTCACAAGCGGACAGCACTATGGCTACACCTTC. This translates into CASTLTSGQHYGYTF. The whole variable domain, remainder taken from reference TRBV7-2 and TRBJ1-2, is GAGVSQSPSNKVTEKGKDVELRCDPISGHTALYWYRQSLGQGLEFLIYFQGNSAPDKSGLPSDRFSAERTGGSVSTLTIQRTQQEDSAVYLCASTLTSGQHYGYTFGSGTRLTVV.

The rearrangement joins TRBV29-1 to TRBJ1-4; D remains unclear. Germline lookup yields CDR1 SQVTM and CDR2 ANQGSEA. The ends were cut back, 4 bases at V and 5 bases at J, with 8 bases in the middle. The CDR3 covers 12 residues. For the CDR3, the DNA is TGCAGCGTTGGCGCTCGCAATGAAAAACTGTTTTTT. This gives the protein CSVGARNEKLFF.

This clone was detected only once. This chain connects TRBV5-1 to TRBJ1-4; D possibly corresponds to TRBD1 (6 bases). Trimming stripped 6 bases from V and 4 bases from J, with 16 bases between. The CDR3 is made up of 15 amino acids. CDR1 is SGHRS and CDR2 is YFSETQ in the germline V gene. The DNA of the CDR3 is TGCGCCAGCACACCCTCAGGGGTTTTTAATGAAAAACTGTTTTTT. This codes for CASTPSGVFNEKLFF.

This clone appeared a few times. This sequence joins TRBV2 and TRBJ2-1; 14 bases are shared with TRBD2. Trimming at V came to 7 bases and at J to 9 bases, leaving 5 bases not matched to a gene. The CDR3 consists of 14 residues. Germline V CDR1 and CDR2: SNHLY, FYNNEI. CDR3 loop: CASNGLAGGTEQFF. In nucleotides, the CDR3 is TGTGCCAGCAACGGACTAGCGGGGGGAACTGAGCAGTTCTTC.

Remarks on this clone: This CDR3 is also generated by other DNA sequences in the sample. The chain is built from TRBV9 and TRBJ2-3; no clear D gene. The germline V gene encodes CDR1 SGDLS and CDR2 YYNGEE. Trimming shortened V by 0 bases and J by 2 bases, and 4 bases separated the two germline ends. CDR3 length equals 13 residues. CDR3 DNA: TGTGCCAGCAGCGTAGGAACCACAGATACGCAGTATTTT. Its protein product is CASSVGTTDTQYF.

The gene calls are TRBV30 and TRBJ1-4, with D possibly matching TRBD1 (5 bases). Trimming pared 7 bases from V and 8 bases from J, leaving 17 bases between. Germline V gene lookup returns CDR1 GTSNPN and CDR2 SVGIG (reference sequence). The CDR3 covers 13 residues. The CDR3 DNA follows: TGTGCCTTCTCCAGAGGGACGCCGGAAAAACTGTTTTTT. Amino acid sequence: CAFSRGTPEKLFF.